The present entry profiles one T cell receptor (beta chain) with its context. The target antigen is unknown. This entry belongs to a study of cytomegalovirus exposure and HLA in healthy donors. Study overall: In a later analysis, it was reported that the approximately 110 validation repertoires had been produced on the same platform as the 670 or so repertoires belonging to the first cohort.

The CDR3 has 14 amino acids. Germline CDR1 reads SNHLY; CDR2 reads FYNNEI. Deletions cut 3 bases from V and 1 base from J, with 7 bases between. Broader study findings: Subsequent analysis showed first-cohort TCR clusters tending to co-occur in around 110 validation repertoires. It was reported that the classifier diagnosed cytomegalovirus status with high specificity and sensitivity in both the original and validation cohorts. The listing of 160 or so TCR beta chains classed them as cytomegalovirus-associated.

Assay used: immunoSEQ multiplex PCR; TCRdb lists only in-frame clones, some missing. The top ten clones hold about 12% of a sample with about 250,000 clones, roughly 84% of them seen once. The TCR sequence derives from a man younger than 30 in good health and CMV-seropositive. Sequencing was done on a sample of PBMCs. V usage is TRBV2 and J usage is TRBJ1-5; D gene ambiguous. CDR3 loop: CASSELRSNQPQHF. The CDR3 region has the DNA TGTGCCAGCAGTGAGTTGAGGAGCAATCAGCCCCAGCATTTT.